Listed here are 13 T cell receptor beta chains from one sample, sequenced in a study of Graves' ophthalmopathy and Graves' hyperthyroidism. Amplification of the TCR beta CDR3 regions used RNA transcripts (as template). RT-PCR in the first round used HTBI primers; a second-round multiplex PCR followed. TCRdb called the multiplex PCR reads again in MiXCR, with one record for every CDR3 protein. The sample has about 370,000 distinct CDR3 sequences; roughly 17% are singletons. The material sequenced was peripheral blood. Receptors were obtained from an adult woman with stable Graves' hyperthyroidism.

This clonotype was detected ten times or more. This rearrangement joins TRBV6-5 to TRBJ1-3, with 9 bases matching TRBD1. Germline V gene data show CDR1 as MNHEY and CDR2 as SVGAGI. The V segment lost 4 bases and the J segment 0 bases; nucleotides outside the gene matches: 7. This CDR3 is built from 17 residues. The DNA of the CDR3 is TGTGCCAGCAGTTCCCCGGACAGGGGAATCTCTGGAAACACCATATATTTT. Encoded protein: CASSSPDRGISGNTIYF.

This clonotype was seen ten or more times. V is TRBV20-1 and J is TRBJ1-6; maybe TRBD1 (5 bases). CDR1 is DFQATT and CDR2 is SNEGSKA in the germline V gene (reference sequence). V dropped 0 bases and J dropped 9 bases, with 15 bases sitting between them. CDR3 length: 15 amino acids. CDR3 in amino acids: CSAREPRGGGSPLHF. CDR3 sequence (DNA): TGCAGTGCTAGAGAACCCCGGGGGGGGGGTTCACCCCTCCACTTT.

This clonotype was seen at least ten times. The CDR3 nucleotides read TGTGCCAGCAGTCGTCCCGGGAGCTCCTACGAGCAGTACTTC. The encoded protein is CASSRPGSSYEQYF. This rearrangement joins TRBV27 to TRBJ2-7; the D gene is possibly TRBD2 (6 bases). The CDR3 has 14 residues. The germline V and J ends were trimmed by 5 bases and 0 bases, with 11 bases remaining between them. The V gene's germline CDR1 is MNHEY and CDR2 SMNVEV (reference sequence).

This clonotype was found many times. This rearrangement joins TRBV28 to TRBJ2-2; D is uncertain. The V end lost 2 bases, the J end lost 5 bases, and 3 bases lay between the germline ends. Germline-derived CDR1 and CDR2 are MDHEN and SYDVKM. CDR3 length: 12 amino acids. The CDR3 DNA reads TGTGCCAGCAGTTTAAGGACCGGGGAGCTGTTTTTT. Translated: CASSLRTGELFF.

This chain joins TRBV12-3 or TRBV12-4 and TRBJ1-1, with D perhaps matching TRBD1 (6 bases). V lost 3 bases and J 3 bases, leaving 14 bases between the germline ends. This CDR3 contains 15 residues. CDR3: CASSFQDSHYTEAFF. Here the CDR3 DNA reads TGTGCCAGCAGTTTTCAGGACAGCCACTACACTGAAGCTTTCTTT.

The V gene is TRBV27, the J gene TRBJ2-7; 7 nucleotides line up with TRBD2. This CDR3 has 13 residues. J lost 3 bases, V lost 5 bases, and 4 bases had no gene match. Germline CDR1 reads MNHEY; CDR2 reads SMNVEV (reference sequence). Here the CDR3 reads CASSRVAGYEQYF. As DNA, the CDR3 is TGTGCCAGCAGTAGGGTAGCGGGCTACGAGCAGTACTTC.

Remarks on this clonotype: Here the CDR3 omits its conserved ending phenylalanine or tryptophan, so a read error is the likely source. The rearrangement links TRBV4-3 to TRBJ2-7; a weak D match, TRBD2 (6 bases). This CDR3 has 15 residues. With 4 bases removed from V and 2 bases from J, the gap between germline ends came to 15 bases. Germline V lookup: CDR1 LGHNA, CDR2 YSLEER. CDR3 protein: CASSRGRDGPYEQYL. The CDR3 nucleotides are TGCGCCAGCAGCCGAGGGCGGGACGGACCCTACGAGCAGTACTTG.

The chain has TRBV4-1 and TRBJ2-2, with 15 positions matching TRBD2. V lost 0 bases and J lost 4; bases outside the gene matches: 6. The CDR3 consists of 19 residues. CDR1 and CDR2 from the germline V gene are MGHRA and YSYEKL. CDR3: CASSQDGGLAGGRTGELFF. In DNA, the CDR3 is TGCGCCAGCAGCCAAGATGGGGGACTAGCGGGAGGTCGCACCGGGGAGCTGTTTTTT.

This clonotype was seen many times. The chain combines TRBV7-2 with TRBJ2-5, with no clear D. V lost 7 bases and J 0 bases, leaving 12 bases between the germline ends. The CDR3 consists of 14 residues. Germline CDR1 and CDR2: SGHTA and FQGNSA. The CDR3 bases are TGTGCCAGCACTCAATGGGCCTACCAAGAGACCCAGTACTTC. Translation gives CASTQWAYQETQYF.

This rearrangement joins TRBV19 to TRBJ2-5; TRBD1 matches at 7 bases. Germline trimming cut 6 bases from V and 4 bases from J; bases unmatched to any gene: 8. Germline assignment: CDR1 LNHDA and CDR2 SQIVND (reference sequence). This CDR3 has 14 residues. The CDR3 loop is CASSVSPGGETQYF. The CDR3, as DNA: TGTGCCAGTAGCGTTAGCCCAGGGGGAGAGACCCAGTACTTC.

The rearrangement links TRBV5-6 to TRBJ2-7, with 10 bases that match TRBD2. J gave up 4 bases and V 1 base, and 5 bases lay outside the gene matches. From germline, CDR1 is SGHDT and CDR2 YYEEEE. The CDR3 is 15 residues long. The CDR3 coding sequence is TGTGCCAGCAGCTTGAGTGGGACTAGCGTATACGAGCAGTACTTC. Protein product: CASSLSGTSVYEQYF.

In its sample, this clonotype was seen many times. The chain joins TRBV7-2 to TRBJ2-5; 8 bases are a match to TRBD1. Germline CDR1 SGHTA, CDR2 FQGNSA. The junction had 3 bases not matched to a gene; V was cut back by 1 base and J by 2 bases. The CDR3 has 15 amino acids. CDR3 in amino acids: CASSLGGQGQETQYF. CDR3 DNA: TGTGCCAGCAGCTTAGGAGGACAGGGACAAGAGACCCAGTACTTC. The full variable domain, in which reference TRBV7-2 and TRBJ2-5 provide the parts outside the CDR3, is GAGVSQSPSNKVTEKGKDVELRCDPISGHTALYWYRQSLGQGLEFLIYFQGNSAPDKSGLPSDRFSAERTGGSVSTLTIQRTQQEDSAVYLCASSLGGQGQETQYFGPGTRLLVL.

The sample holds a few counts of this clonotype. The rearrangement uses TRBV5-4 and TRBJ1-1, with D perhaps TRBD1 (5 bases). Germline-derived CDR1 and CDR2 are SGHNT and YYREEE (reference sequence). The V and J ends lost 9 bases and 6 bases respectively, with 15 bases between them. The CDR3 loop spans 12 amino acids. CDR3 coding DNA: TGTGCCACCTCCAGGGTTCCCGCTGAAGCTTTCTTT. Protein product: CATSRVPAEAFF.